The rows below give T cell receptor beta chains drawn from one sample of a study of shared clonotypes between healthy human individuals. Only in-frame clones appear in the TCRdb table, and some are missing; sequencing was by immunoSEQ multiplex PCR. The sample has about 1.1 million clones, 60% to 80% seen once. The sequenced material came from memory CD4+ T cells from PBMCs. Receptor source: a man younger than 35 in good health. Some clones in this sample may be carry-over from other donors' samples. Both conserved end residues are part of each CDR3. The order of the fields is J gene, CDR3 length, clone size, V gene, D gene, CDR3 DNA, CDR3 protein. The D gene is left open where the match is weak. Clone size, where shown, is once, few, many, or a class for clones that have expanded.

J gene: TRBJ2-1
CDR3 length: 16
clone size: once
V gene: TRBV18
D gene: TRBD1
CDR3 DNA: TGTGCCAGCTCACCACCGACGGGACAGTCACCCAATGAGCAGTTCTTC
CDR3 protein: CASSPPTGQSPNEQFF

J gene: TRBJ2-7
CDR3 length: 16
clone size: -
V gene: TRBV4-2
D gene: TRBD2
CDR3 DNA: TGTGCCAGCAGCCAAACCAGGAGCGGGAGCTCCTACGAGCAGTACTTC
CDR3 protein: CASSQTRSGSSYEQYF

J gene: TRBJ2-5
CDR3 length: 13
clone size: many
V gene: TRBV2
D gene: -
CDR3 DNA: TGTGCCAGCATCGGCGGGGGCGGAGAGACCCAGTACTTC
CDR3 protein: CASIGGGGETQYF

J gene: TRBJ1-1
CDR3 length: 14
clone size: -
V gene: TRBV7-9
D gene: -
CDR3 DNA: TGTGCCAGCAGCTTAGTTGCAGGGAACACTGAAGCTTTCTTT
CDR3 protein: CASSLVAGNTEAFF

J gene: TRBJ2-2
CDR3 length: 14
clone size: once
V gene: TRBV18
D gene: TRBD2
CDR3 DNA: TGTGCCAGCTCACCGGGACTAGTATCCGGGGAGCTGTTTTTT
CDR3 protein: CASSPGLVSGELFF

J gene: TRBJ1-6
CDR3 length: 13
clone size: -
V gene: TRBV7-3
D gene: TRBD1
CDR3 DNA: TGTGCCAGCCGACAGGGGGTGAATTCACCCCTCCACTTT
CDR3 protein: CASRQGVNSPLHF

J gene: TRBJ1-4
CDR3 length: 13
clone size: -
V gene: TRBV19
D gene: TRBD1
CDR3 DNA: TGTGCCAGTAGTCTGGACAGGACCGGGAGACTGTTTTTT
CDR3 protein: CASSLDRTGRLFF

J gene: TRBJ2-7
CDR3 length: 15
clone size: -
V gene: TRBV6-1
D gene: -
CDR3 DNA: TGTGCCAGCAGTGAATTTCCGAGGGCGGACTACGAGCAGTACTTC
CDR3 protein: CASSEFPRADYEQYF

J gene: TRBJ2-3
CDR3 length: 14
clone size: many
V gene: TRBV4-3
D gene: -
CDR3 DNA: TGCGCCAGCGCGCTTTCGACGGGCACAGATACGCAGTATTTT
CDR3 protein: CASALSTGTDTQYF

J gene: TRBJ1-4
CDR3 length: 14
clone size: -
V gene: TRBV6-1
D gene: -
CDR3 DNA: TGTGCCAGCAGCAACGGCCCAACTAATGAAAAACTGTTTTTT
CDR3 protein: CASSNGPTNEKLFF

J gene: TRBJ2-3
CDR3 length: 15
clone size: -
V gene: TRBV11-2
D gene: TRBD1
CDR3 DNA: TGTGCCAGCAGCTATACAGGGGCTAGCACAGATACGCAGTATTTT
CDR3 protein: CASSYTGASTDTQYF

J gene: TRBJ2-3
CDR3 length: 15
clone size: -
V gene: TRBV5-6
D gene: -
CDR3 DNA: TGTGCCAGCAGCCCCCGGCCCTGGGGCACAGATACGCAGTATTTT
CDR3 protein: CASSPRPWGTDTQYF

J gene: TRBJ2-2
CDR3 length: 16
clone size: -
V gene: TRBV5-1
D gene: -
CDR3 DNA: TGCGCCAGCAGCTTGGAGGGTTGGGGAAGCGCCGGGGAGCTGTTTTTT
CDR3 protein: CASSLEGWGSAGELFF

J gene: TRBJ1-1
CDR3 length: 15
clone size: -
V gene: TRBV5-1
D gene: -
CDR3 DNA: TGCGCCAGCAGCTACTTTTACCCGAAGAGGACTGAAGCTTTCTTT
CDR3 protein: CASSYFYPKRTEAFF

J gene: TRBJ2-7
CDR3 length: 13
clone size: many
V gene: TRBV28
D gene: -
CDR3 DNA: TGTGCCAGCAGTTCACCAGGGTCCTACGAGCAGTACTTC
CDR3 protein: CASSSPGSYEQYF

J gene: TRBJ1-5
CDR3 length: 15
clone size: -
V gene: TRBV7-4
D gene: -
CDR3 DNA: TGTGCCAGCAGCTCACAAGGGGGTACCGATCAGCCCCAGCATTTT
CDR3 protein: CASSSQGGTDQPQHF

J gene: TRBJ2-7
CDR3 length: 15
clone size: -
V gene: TRBV11-1
D gene: -
CDR3 DNA: TGTGCCAGCAGCCCCCGCCCGGGCCTTTCCTACGAGCAGTACTTC
CDR3 protein: CASSPRPGLSYEQYF

J gene: TRBJ2-7
CDR3 length: 13
clone size: -
V gene: TRBV4-2
D gene: -
CDR3 DNA: TGTGCCAGCAGGCTTGGGGCCCGATACGAGCAGTACTTC
CDR3 protein: CASRLGARYEQYF

J gene: TRBJ2-1
CDR3 length: 15
clone size: -
V gene: TRBV6-5
D gene: -
CDR3 DNA: TGTGCCAGCAGTTACCAATCTTCCTCCTACAATGAGCAGTTCTTC
CDR3 protein: CASSYQSSSYNEQFF

J gene: TRBJ1-4
CDR3 length: 13
clone size: -
V gene: TRBV5-1
D gene: -
CDR3 DNA: TGCGCCAGCAGCTTGGATTCGGCGTCGGAACTGTTTTTT
CDR3 protein: CASSLDSASELFF

J gene: TRBJ2-5
CDR3 length: 13
clone size: -
V gene: TRBV7-9
D gene: -
CDR3 DNA: TGTGCCAGCAGCTGGGGACTTGAAGAGACCCAGTACTTC
CDR3 protein: CASSWGLEETQYF

J gene: TRBJ1-5
CDR3 length: 16
clone size: few
V gene: TRBV27
D gene: TRBD1
CDR3 DNA: TGTGCCAGCAGTTTATATCCAGGGGGAGCTCAAGGGTCCCAGCATTTT
CDR3 protein: CASSLYPGGAQGSQHF

J gene: TRBJ2-1
CDR3 length: 15
clone size: few
V gene: TRBV7-9
D gene: -
CDR3 DNA: TGTGCCAGCAGCTCAACCCTGGCAGGGTACGATGAGCAGTTCTTC
CDR3 protein: CASSSTLAGYDEQFF

J gene: TRBJ2-3
CDR3 length: 15
clone size: -
V gene: TRBV27
D gene: -
CDR3 DNA: TGTGCCAGCAGTTTATGGAATGCAGGGGTGGATACGCAGTATTTT
CDR3 protein: CASSLWNAGVDTQYF

J gene: TRBJ1-5
CDR3 length: 15
clone size: -
V gene: TRBV28
D gene: -
CDR3 DNA: TGTGCCAGCAGTTTCCCGTCAGGGGCCCATCAGCCCCAGCATTTT
CDR3 protein: CASSFPSGAHQPQHF

J gene: TRBJ2-7
CDR3 length: 16
clone size: -
V gene: TRBV28
D gene: TRBD1
CDR3 DNA: TGTGCCAGCAGTTTTCGCCGAGGTGGGGACAGATACGAGCAGTACTTC
CDR3 protein: CASSFRRGGDRYEQYF

J gene: TRBJ2-7
CDR3 length: 14
clone size: -
V gene: TRBV11-3
D gene: -
CDR3 DNA: TGTGCCAGCAGCTCCCACCAGGTCGCGGGCGAGCAGTACTTC
CDR3 protein: CASSSHQVAGEQYF

J gene: TRBJ1-1
CDR3 length: 13
clone size: -
V gene: TRBV7-9
D gene: -
CDR3 DNA: TGTGCCAGCAGCCAACAGGAACTCACTGAAGCTTTCTTT
CDR3 protein: CASSQQELTEAFF

J gene: TRBJ2-5
CDR3 length: 13
clone size: -
V gene: TRBV27
D gene: TRBD2
CDR3 DNA: TGTGCCAGCATACTAGCGGTGGGAGAGACCCAGTACTTC
CDR3 protein: CASILAVGETQYF

J gene: TRBJ1-1
CDR3 length: 13
clone size: -
V gene: TRBV11-3
D gene: -
CDR3 DNA: TGTGCCAGCAGCTTACAGAGTAACACTGAAGCTTTCTTT
CDR3 protein: CASSLQSNTEAFF

J gene: TRBJ2-1
CDR3 length: 17
clone size: -
V gene: TRBV10-3
D gene: -
CDR3 DNA: TGTGCCATCAGCCCGAGGAGGGGCGGTGCCTCCTACAATGAGCAGTTCTTC
CDR3 protein: CAISPRRGGASYNEQFF

J gene: TRBJ1-3
CDR3 length: 16
clone size: -
V gene: TRBV7-2
D gene: -
CDR3 DNA: TGTGCCAGCAGCTCAGGGGCCAGGGGATCTGGAAACACCATATATTTT
CDR3 protein: CASSSGARGSGNTIYF

J gene: TRBJ1-4
CDR3 length: 15
clone size: -
V gene: TRBV18
D gene: -
CDR3 DNA: TGTGCCAGCTCACCACGGCGGGGTTCTGGCGAAAAACTGTTTTTT
CDR3 protein: CASSPRRGSGEKLFF

J gene: TRBJ2-7
CDR3 length: 17
clone size: -
V gene: TRBV30
D gene: -
CDR3 DNA: TGTGCCTGGAGTGTACCCCCTGACGCGGGACCTGGATACGAGCAGTACTTC
CDR3 protein: CAWSVPPDAGPGYEQYF

J gene: TRBJ2-2
CDR3 length: 14
clone size: -
V gene: TRBV11-2
D gene: TRBD2
CDR3 DNA: TGTGCCAGCAGCCCCTCGCGGGAGACCGGGGAGCTGTTTTTT
CDR3 protein: CASSPSRETGELFF

J gene: TRBJ1-2
CDR3 length: 15
clone size: -
V gene: TRBV4-3
D gene: -
CDR3 DNA: TGCGCCAGCAGCCAAGATGCGGGGCGGGACTATGGCTACACCTTC
CDR3 protein: CASSQDAGRDYGYTF

J gene: TRBJ2-2
CDR3 length: 13
clone size: -
V gene: TRBV29-1
D gene: -
CDR3 DNA: TGCAGCGTTGAAGGGGAGAACACCGGGGAGCTGTTTTTT
CDR3 protein: CSVEGENTGELFF

J gene: TRBJ2-7
CDR3 length: 13
clone size: few
V gene: TRBV19
D gene: TRBD1
CDR3 DNA: TGTGCCAGTAGCCGGGACAGAGCCTACGAGCAGTACTTC
CDR3 protein: CASSRDRAYEQYF

J gene: TRBJ1-2
CDR3 length: 15
clone size: -
V gene: TRBV7-8
D gene: -
CDR3 DNA: TGTGCCAGCAGCTTAGCGAGGGCAGGGGACTATGGCTACACCTTC
CDR3 protein: CASSLARAGDYGYTF

J gene: TRBJ2-1
CDR3 length: 15
clone size: -
V gene: TRBV7-2
D gene: TRBD2
CDR3 DNA: TGTGCCAGCAGCTCCGGACTAGCGGGAGCCAGTTATCTGTTCTTC
CDR3 protein: CASSSGLAGASYLFF

J gene: TRBJ2-5
CDR3 length: 13
clone size: -
V gene: TRBV5-1
D gene: -
CDR3 DNA: TGCGCCAGCAGCTTGGACCAAGAAGAGACCCAGTACTTC
CDR3 protein: CASSLDQEETQYF

J gene: TRBJ2-3
CDR3 length: 12
clone size: -
V gene: TRBV6-6
D gene: -
CDR3 DNA: TGTGCCAGCAGTTACAACACAGATACGCAGTATTTT
CDR3 protein: CASSYNTDTQYF

J gene: TRBJ1-4
CDR3 length: 16
clone size: -
V gene: TRBV25-1
D gene: TRBD1
CDR3 DNA: TGTGCCAGCAGTGGTGGCGGGACAGGGCTGGATGAAAAACTGTTTTTT
CDR3 protein: CASSGGGTGLDEKLFF

J gene: TRBJ2-1
CDR3 length: 14
clone size: -
V gene: TRBV4-1
D gene: -
CDR3 DNA: TGCGCCAGCAGCCAAGTCGTACTAGTAGGTGAGCAGTTCTTC
CDR3 protein: CASSQVVLVGEQFF

J gene: TRBJ2-3
CDR3 length: 14
clone size: -
V gene: TRBV27
D gene: -
CDR3 DNA: TGTGCCAGCAGTCGGGGGCGGTTCACAGATACGCAGTATTTT
CDR3 protein: CASSRGRFTDTQYF

J gene: TRBJ1-4
CDR3 length: 18
clone size: -
V gene: TRBV19
D gene: -
CDR3 DNA: TGTGCCAGTAGTATAGTTGGGGCCCTGGATCATCGAAATGAAAAACTGTTTTTT
CDR3 protein: CASSIVGALDHRNEKLFF

J gene: TRBJ1-1
CDR3 length: 13
clone size: -
V gene: TRBV6-5
D gene: -
CDR3 DNA: TGTGCCAGCAGTTACTCTCAAACCACTGAAGCTTTCTTT
CDR3 protein: CASSYSQTTEAFF

J gene: TRBJ2-7
CDR3 length: 15
clone size: -
V gene: TRBV4-2
D gene: -
CDR3 DNA: TGTGCCAGCAGCCAAGCCCGGACGCAGGGGCGGGAGCAGTACTTC
CDR3 protein: CASSQARTQGREQYF

J gene: TRBJ1-1
CDR3 length: 11
clone size: -
V gene: TRBV29-1
D gene: -
CDR3 DNA: TGCAGCGTTGAACGGGTGCGCGAAGCTTTCTTT
CDR3 protein: CSVERVREAFF

J gene: TRBJ2-2
CDR3 length: 15
clone size: few
V gene: TRBV7-2
D gene: -
CDR3 DNA: TGTGCCAGCTCCCGCGTGGGGGTGTTTACCGGGGAGCTGTTTTTT
CDR3 protein: CASSRVGVFTGELFF

J gene: TRBJ2-3
CDR3 length: 14
clone size: -
V gene: TRBV5-1
D gene: -
CDR3 DNA: TGCGCCAGCAGCGAATTAGTAGGTGCAGATACGCAGTATTTT
CDR3 protein: CASSELVGADTQYF

J gene: TRBJ1-2
CDR3 length: 17
clone size: -
V gene: TRBV5-1
D gene: -
CDR3 DNA: TGCGCCAGCAGCCGAGCTCAGGGGACCAACTACTTCTATGGCTACACCTTC
CDR3 protein: CASSRAQGTNYFYGYTF

J gene: TRBJ2-5
CDR3 length: 14
clone size: -
V gene: TRBV7-2
D gene: -
CDR3 DNA: TGTGCCAGCAGCTTAGATGGGGGCGTAGAGACCCAGTACTTC
CDR3 protein: CASSLDGGVETQYF

J gene: TRBJ2-2
CDR3 length: 16
clone size: -
V gene: TRBV7-2
D gene: TRBD2
CDR3 DNA: TGTGCCAGCAGCTTAGGACTAGCTGCTGGCACCGGGGAGCTGTTTTTT
CDR3 protein: CASSLGLAAGTGELFF

J gene: TRBJ2-3
CDR3 length: 10
clone size: -
V gene: TRBV6-1
D gene: -
CDR3 DNA: TGTGCCATTAGCACAGATACGCAGTATTTT
CDR3 protein: CAISTDTQYF

J gene: TRBJ2-5
CDR3 length: 15
clone size: -
V gene: TRBV5-4
D gene: -
CDR3 DNA: TGTGCCAGCAGCTTGGTAGGGGGAGAGTGGGAGACCCAGTACTTC
CDR3 protein: CASSLVGGEWETQYF

J gene: TRBJ2-7
CDR3 length: 14
clone size: once
V gene: TRBV6-5
D gene: -
CDR3 DNA: TGTGCCAGCAGAACCCAGGGTCCTGCCTACGAGCAGTACTTC
CDR3 protein: CASRTQGPAYEQYF